This TCR beta chain was found in a study of siplizumab effects on memory and regulatory T cells. Findings and limits, study-wide: It was not possible to assign a naive or memory phenotype to roughly 80-95% of proliferating CD4+ or CD8+ clones. The naive T cell population seemed more diverse than memory cells and seemed a major contributor to the alloresponse.

A word on this clone: What it binds is not known.

Using immunoSEQ multiplex PCR, the repertoire was profiled, and TCRdb retains in-frame clones only, with some absent. The repertoire holds tens of thousands of clones, around nine tenths seen once, with 1.5% to 2% in the top ten. V was pared by 7 bases and J by 4 bases, with 8 bases between. The CDR3 runs 12 residues. Germline V gives CDR1 SGHDT, CDR2 YYEEEE. Material for sequencing was Tregs sorted from blood. The source is a human donor in good health. The chain uses TRBV5-6 and TRBJ2-2; D is uncertain. Here the CDR3 DNA reads TGTGCCAGCGAAAGGGCCACCGGGGAGCTGTTTTTT. Its translation: CASERATGELFF. The full variable domain, completed using reference TRBV5-6 and TRBJ2-2, is DAGVTQSPTHLIKTRGQQVTLRCSPKSGHDTVSWYQQALGQGPQFIFQYYEEEERQRGNFPDRFSGHQFPNYSSELNVNALLLGDSALYLCASERATGELFFGEGSRLTVL.